The next 15 T cell receptor beta chains were all read from a single sample in a study of cytomegalovirus exposure and HLA in healthy donors. Vbeta (60) and Jbeta (13) primers were used in the PCR. Using immunoSEQ multiplex PCR, the repertoire was profiled, and TCRdb retains in-frame clones only, with some absent. This table has some 110,000 clones, about four fifths appearing once. The sequencing input was PBMCs. All receptors derive from a woman aged 55-69 years in good health and CMV-seropositive.

The rearrangement uses TRBV5-6 and TRBJ1-6; TRBD1 might be the D (6 bases). The CDR3 has 14 amino acids. Trimming took 0 bases from V and 6 from J, leaving 7 bases between them. Germline loops: CDR1 SGHDT, CDR2 YYEEEE. The CDR3 sequence is CASSLVRGNSPLHF. CDR3 coding DNA: TGTGCCAGCAGCTTGGTCAGGGGTAATTCACCCCTCCACTTT.

This sequence joins TRBV6-6 and TRBJ2-1, with 7 bases fitting TRBD1. Germline V gives CDR1 MNHNY, CDR2 SVGAGI (reference sequence). V lost 6 bases and J lost 7; bases outside the gene matches: 6. There are 13 residues in the CDR3. The DNA for the CDR3 is TGTGCCAGCAGCTTGACAGGGAGTAATGAGCAGTTCTTC. It yields the protein CASSLTGSNEQFF.

This clone has just a few counts. The gene calls are TRBV2 and TRBJ2-5, with D perhaps matching TRBD2 (5 bases). Trimming left V 4 bases short and J 4 bases short, with 13 bases between. CDR1 is SNHLY, CDR2 FYNNEI, per germline. This CDR3 has 14 residues. For the CDR3, the DNA is TGTGCCAGCAGTGCTAGCTATGTCGGAGAGACCCAGTACTTC. Its translation is CASSASYVGETQYF.

V is TRBV9 and J is TRBJ1-4; TRBD1 is a possible D gene (5 bases). CDR1 SGDLS and CDR2 YYNGEE come from the germline V gene. Trimming stripped 0 bases from V and 5 bases from J, with 11 bases between. This CDR3 spans 15 amino acids. For the CDR3, the DNA is TGTGCCAGCAGCGTAGAGGGACTGCCGAATGAAAAACTGTTTTTT. Protein: CASSVEGLPNEKLFF.

The V call is TRBV29-1, the J call TRBJ1-3; the D gene is possibly TRBD1 (6 bases). Trimming took 4 bases from V and 0 from J, leaving 10 bases between them. There are 14 residues in the CDR3. Germline CDR1 reads SQVTM; CDR2 reads ANQGSEA. CDR3 protein: CSVGLQGSGNTIYF. The CDR3 nucleotides are TGCAGCGTTGGCTTACAGGGCTCTGGAAACACCATATATTTT.

The V call is TRBV7-2, the J call TRBJ2-7; 9 positions match TRBD1. The germline V gene has CDR1 SGHTA and CDR2 FQGNSA. The CDR3 runs to 15 residues. V was pared by 1 base and J by 5 bases, with 6 bases of the junction left unmatched. The CDR3 sequence: CASSLGLGQGHEQYF. In DNA form, the CDR3 reads TGTGCCAGCAGCTTAGGATTGGGACAGGGCCACGAGCAGTACTTC.

This clone was counted only a few times. The V call is TRBV7-3, the J call TRBJ2-5; tentative D call: TRBD1 (5 bases). The CDR3 runs to 13 residues. Trimming removed 4 bases from V and 5 bases from J, with 11 bases in between. The germline gives CDR1 SGHTA, CDR2 FQGTGA. CDR3 bases: TGTGCCAGCAGCTCCTACTCAGGGGAGACCCAGTACTTC. It is translated as CASSSYSGETQYF.

This chain links TRBV19 with TRBJ1-1, with a tentative D call TRBD1 (5 bases). Germline-derived CDR1 and CDR2 are LNHDA and SQIVND (reference sequence). The length of the CDR3 is 15 residues. The V gene lost 6 bases and the J gene lost 3 bases, with 17 bases spanning the gap. CDR3 DNA sequence: TGTGCCAGTAGCCGCTCCTTGGGGGGACACACTGAAGCTTTCTTT. Translating it yields CASSRSLGGHTEAFF. The whole variable domain, filled in from reference TRBV19 and TRBJ1-1, reads DGGITQSPKYLFRKEGQNVTLSCEQNLNHDAMYWYRQDPGQGLRLIYYSQIVNDFQKGDIAEGYSVSREKKESFPLTVTSAQKNPTAFYLCASSRSLGGHTEAFFGQGTRLTVV.

The table lists this clone with a few counts. The chain couples TRBV5-1 to TRBJ2-5; TRBD1 is a possible D gene (5 bases). The V gene's germline CDR1 is SGHRS and CDR2 YFSETQ. Trimming cost V 4 bases and J 2 bases, with 12 bases left between them. CDR3 length: 14 residues. The CDR3 reads CASSKSGPQETQYF. DNA for the CDR3: TGCGCCAGCAGCAAATCAGGGCCTCAAGAGACCCAGTACTTC.

The chain is built from TRBV30 and TRBJ1-2, with D possibly being TRBD1 (5 bases). Between the trimmed V and J ends, which lost 6 bases and 6 bases, there was a span of 14 bases. CDR1 and CDR2 from the germline V gene are GTSNPN and SVGIG (reference sequence). CDR3 length equals 12 residues. CDR3 bases: TGTGCCTGTAAGACAGTCCATCATGGCTACACCTTC. Translated: CACKTVHHGYTF.

CDR3 nucleotide sequence: TGTGCCAGCAGCTGGGGGACAGGTGAAAAACTGTTTTTT. Protein product: CASSWGTGEKLFF. The V gene is TRBV7-2, the J gene TRBJ1-4, with TRBD1 matching 8 bases. CDR1 is SGHTA and CDR2 is FQGNSA in the germline V gene. V trimming: 4 bases; J trimming: 7 bases; junction bases outside the gene matches: 2. The CDR3 spans 13 residues.

The V gene is TRBV4-3, the J gene TRBJ2-7, with 8 bases fitting TRBD1. The germline V gene has CDR1 LGHNA and CDR2 YSLEER. The CDR3 extends over 17 amino acids. The junction had 7 bases not matched to a gene; V was cut back by 0 bases and J by 0 bases. The chain's CDR3 is CASSQDKEGQGSYEQYF. DNA for the CDR3: TGCGCCAGCAGCCAAGATAAAGAAGGACAGGGCTCCTACGAGCAGTACTTC.

This rearrangement joins TRBV7-9 to TRBJ1-4, with TRBD1 matching over 7 bases. J gave up 4 bases and V 5 bases, and 4 bases lay outside the gene matches. The CDR3 loop spans 14 amino acids. In germline, CDR1 is SEHNR, CDR2 FQNEAQ (reference sequence). CDR3 coding DNA: TGTGCCAGCAGCCCCGGGACAGATAATGAAAAACTGTTTTTT. Residues: CASSPGTDNEKLFF.

This chain connects TRBV6-1 to TRBJ1-1, with TRBD1 matching 10 bases. The CDR3 totals 13 residues. Losses at the gene ends were 6 bases for V and 7 bases for J; bases not matched to a gene: 5. Germline CDR1 is MNHNS and CDR2 is SASEGT. CDR3 sequence reads: CASRETGGLEAFF. In DNA, the CDR3 is TGTGCCAGCAGAGAGACAGGGGGCCTTGAAGCTTTCTTT.

The chain recombines TRBV10-3 with TRBJ1-1, with a possible D match to TRBD1 (6 bases). The CDR3 totals 14 residues. The germline CDR1 and CDR2 sequences are ENHRY and SYGVKD. Trimming removed 7 bases from V and 6 bases from J, with 18 bases in between. In DNA form, the CDR3 reads TGTGCCATCACCCGACAGGCCGGAAAGGCTGAAGCTTTCTTT. Translation gives CAITRQAGKAEAFF.